This T cell receptor beta chain was identified in a study of blood T cell repertoires in COVID-19. V lost 5 bases to trimming and J lost 13 bases, with 12 bases between them. In germline, CDR1 is MDHEN, CDR2 SYDVKM. CDR3 length: 11 amino acids. Profiled with immunoSEQ multiplex PCR; TCRdb holds only in-frame clones, not every one. The profile shows 120,000 or so clones, roughly four fifths of them singletons. The chain recombines TRBV28 with TRBJ1-5, with D possibly matching TRBD1 (5 bases). Sequencing was done on a sample of peripheral blood. This clonotype was sampled from a human donor in a cohort sampled during active COVID-19. CDR3 DNA: TGTGCCAGCAGTCACCGGGACTCACAGCATTTT. It specifies CASSHRDSQHF. Drawing the rest from reference TRBV28 and TRBJ1-5, the complete variable domain is DVKVTQSSRYLVKRTGEKVFLECVQDMDHENMFWYRQDPGLGLRLIYFSYDVKMKEKGDIPEGYSVSREKKERFSLILESASTNQTSMYLCASSHRDSQHFGDGTRLSIL.